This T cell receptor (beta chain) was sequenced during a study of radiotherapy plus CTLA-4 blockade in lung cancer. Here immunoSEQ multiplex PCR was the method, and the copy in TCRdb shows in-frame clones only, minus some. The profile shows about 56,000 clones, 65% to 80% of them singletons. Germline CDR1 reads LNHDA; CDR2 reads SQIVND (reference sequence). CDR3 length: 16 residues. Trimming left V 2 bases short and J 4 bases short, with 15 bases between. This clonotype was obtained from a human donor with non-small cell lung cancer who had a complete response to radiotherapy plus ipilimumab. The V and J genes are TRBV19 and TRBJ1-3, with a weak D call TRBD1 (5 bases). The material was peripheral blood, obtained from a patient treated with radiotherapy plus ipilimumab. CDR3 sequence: CASSIRQGSAGNTIYF. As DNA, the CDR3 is TGTGCCAGTAGTATAAGGCAGGGAAGCGCGGGAAACACCATATATTTT.